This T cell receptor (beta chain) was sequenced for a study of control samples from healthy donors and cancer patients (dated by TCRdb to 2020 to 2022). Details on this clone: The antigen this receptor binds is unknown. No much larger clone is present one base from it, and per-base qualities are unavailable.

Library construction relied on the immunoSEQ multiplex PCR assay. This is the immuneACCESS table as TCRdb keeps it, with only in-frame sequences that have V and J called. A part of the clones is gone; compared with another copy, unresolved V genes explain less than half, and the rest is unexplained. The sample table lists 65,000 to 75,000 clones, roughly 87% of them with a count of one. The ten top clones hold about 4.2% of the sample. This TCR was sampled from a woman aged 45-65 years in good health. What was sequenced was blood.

Here the CDR3 is given as CASSTLPSSYNEQFF. The DNA reads TGCGCCAGCAGCACCTTGCCGAGCTCCTACAATGAGCAGTTCTTC. The rearrangement joined TRBV5-1 to TRBJ2-1; a confident D gene designation cannot be given. From the cysteine through the phenylalanine, the CDR3 covers 15 amino acids. The CDR3 DNA has 45 bases and is translated from base 1. Per the germline V gene, SGHRS is the CDR1 and YFSETQ is the CDR2. V is reduced by 4 bases and J by 0 bases, leaving a spacing of 11 bases between them. The CDR3, completed at both ends by the reference TRBV5-1 and TRBJ2-1 genes, gives the full variable domain KAGVTQTPRYLIKTRGQQVTLSCSPISGHRSVSWYQQTPGQGLQFLFEYFSETQRNKGNFPGRFSGRQFSNSRSEMNVSTLELGDSALYLCASSTLPSSYNEQFFGPGTRLTVL.